One and the same sample provided the 19 T cell receptor beta chains below, sequenced in a study of regulatory T cells in long-lasting Graves disease. Specified time point: persistent/refractory GD, antithyroid drugs over 5 years with positive TRAb. After RNA was extracted from PBMCs, the TCR library was made from it. Arm-PCR with iRepertoire HTBI primers amplified the CDR3 regions for these TCR beta libraries. TCRdb passed the multiplex PCR reads through MiXCR, listing each CDR3 protein once. The sample lists 650,000 to 700,000 distinct CDR3 sequences, around 30% occurring once. The source material was peripheral blood mononuclear cells (PBMCs), sampled when the disease was refractory, from a patient treated with antithyroid drugs. These receptors were collected from a female donor with Graves disease.

At least ten counts were recorded for this clonotype. CDR3 loop: CASSFGGPSYEQYF. CDR3 coding DNA: TGTGCCAGCAGTTTTGGCGGCCCCTCCTACGAGCAGTACTTC. This chain connects TRBV27 to TRBJ2-7; D remains unclear. Per germline, CDR1 MNHEY and CDR2 SMNVEV (reference sequence). The CDR3 is 14 residues long. V was pared by 3 bases and J by 0 bases, with 9 bases between.

This clonotype was counted between two and nine times. V and J are TRBV5-1 and TRBJ2-6; maybe TRBD1 (5 bases). CDR3 size: 15 residues. Between the trimmed V and J ends, which lost 4 bases and 0 bases, there was a span of 8 bases. Germline V gene lookup returns CDR1 SGHRS and CDR2 YFSETQ. The CDR3 DNA reads as TGCGCCAGCAGCCCGACAGTCTCTGGGGCCAACGTCCTGACTTTC. This encodes CASSPTVSGANVLTF.

The gene calls are TRBV20-1 and TRBJ1-6, with D maybe TRBD1 (5 bases). CDR3 length equals 16 residues. V shed 3 bases and J shed 3 bases, with 15 bases lying between them. Germline V gives CDR1 DFQATT, CDR2 SNEGSKA (reference sequence). The CDR3 sequence is CSASVGQSGYNSPLHF. The CDR3 DNA follows: TGCAGTGCTAGTGTGGGGCAGAGCGGCTATAATTCACCCCTCCACTTT.

Only a few counts were recorded for this clonotype. The rearrangement joins TRBV10-2 to TRBJ2-7; no reliable D call. This CDR3 has 13 amino acids. The ends were cut back, 7 bases at V and 3 bases at J, with 13 bases in the middle. The germline V gene has CDR1 WSHSY and CDR2 SAAADI. Here the CDR3 reads CASTLGWDYEQYF. CDR3 nucleotides: TGCGCCAGCACCCTGGGATGGGACTACGAGCAGTACTTC.

This sequence joins TRBV12-3 or TRBV12-4 and TRBJ2-2; 11 nucleotides align to TRBD2. This CDR3 contains 18 residues. J gave up 1 base and V 5 bases, and 9 bases lay outside the gene matches. The CDR3 DNA reads TGTGCCAGCAGTCCCCCGGAAGGGACTAGCGGGAACACCGGGGAGCTGTTTTTT. Translating gives CASSPPEGTSGNTGELFF.

The chain has TRBV6-1 and TRBJ1-1; a weak D match, TRBD1 (6 bases). CDR3 size: 17 residues. CDR1 MNHNS and CDR2 SASEGT come from the germline V gene. The V end was cut by 6 bases, the J end by 0 bases, with 20 bases between. The DNA for the CDR3 is TGTGCCAGCAGCCCCAACAGGGCCGGGGGTTTGAACACTGAAGCTTTCTTT. This translates into CASSPNRAGGLNTEAFF.

This clonotype was counted ten times or more. This chain connects TRBV6-5 to TRBJ1-2; 8 nucleotides line up with TRBD1. The CDR3 sequence is 14 residues long. V was pared by 2 bases and J by 6 bases, with 5 bases of the junction left unmatched. Germline values: CDR1 MNHEY, CDR2 SVGAGI. The CDR3 coding sequence is TGTGCCAGCAGTTACCACGGACAGGGTCATGGCTACACCTTC. It encodes CASSYHGQGHGYTF.

This clonotype was picked up many times. The V call is TRBV28, the J call TRBJ1-1, with a tentative D call TRBD1 (6 bases). V lost 3 bases and J 9 bases, leaving 17 bases between the germline ends. Looked up from germline, CDR1 is MDHEN and CDR2 is SYDVKM. The CDR3 covers 14 residues. The CDR3 loop reads CASSFANHDRKAFF. As DNA, the CDR3 is TGTGCCAGCAGTTTCGCTAATCATGACAGGAAAGCTTTCTTT.

The V call is TRBV25-1, the J call TRBJ1-3; D uncertain. Trimming took 6 bases from V and 2 from J, leaving 14 bases between them. From germline, CDR1 is MGHDK and CDR2 SYGVNS. The CDR3 runs 15 residues. In DNA, the CDR3 is TGTGCCAGCAGGCCCCCGGGGTTTCCTGGAAACACCATATATTTT. Its protein product is CASRPPGFPGNTIYF.

As DNA, the CDR3 is TGCAGCGCCGCCAGGGTTGAAGCTTTCTTT. It specifies CSAARVEAFF. V and J are TRBV29-1 and TRBJ1-1, with D possibly matching TRBD1 (5 bases). Trimming removed 7 bases at V and 7 bases at J, with 10 bases between. The germline V gene has CDR1 SQVTM and CDR2 ANQGSEA. The CDR3 sequence is 10 residues long. The whole variable domain, filled in from reference TRBV29-1 and TRBJ1-1, reads SAVISQKPSRDICQRGTSLTIQCQVDSQVTMMFWYRQQPGQSLTLIATANQGSEATYESGFVIDKFPISRPNLTFSTLTVSNMSPEDSSIYLCSAARVEAFFGQGTRLTVV.

This clonotype was seen many times. One junction end disagrees with the germline gene, perhaps due to a read error. The chain couples TRBV11-2 to TRBJ1-2; weak D call: TRBD1 (6 bases). The CDR3 length is 15 residues. Germline loops: CDR1 SGHAT, CDR2 FQNNGV. The CDR3 DNA reads as TGTGCCAGCAGCTCCCCCCGACATCAGGGGCTTGGGTTATCCTTC. Translation gives CASSSPRHQGLGLSF.

The V gene is TRBV11-2, the J gene TRBJ1-1; tentative D call: TRBD1 (6 bases). The V and J ends lost 0 bases and 3 bases respectively, with 23 bases between them. The CDR3 covers 19 residues. CDR1 is SGHAT and CDR2 is FQNNGV in the germline V gene. CDR3 DNA sequence: TGTGCCAGCAGCTTAGATGGTCGTCGGATACAGGGCGGGGACACTGAAGCTTTCTTT. Its translation: CASSLDGRRIQGGDTEAFF.

As for this clonotype: A junction boundary mismatches the germline segment, possibly from a read error. The chain joins TRBV28 to TRBJ1-6, with 7 bases aligning to TRBD1. Germline loops: CDR1 MDHEN, CDR2 SYDVKM. There are 14 residues in the CDR3. CDR3 in amino acids: CASTLGTVFSPPHF. The CDR3 bases are TGTGCCAGCACTCTAGGGACAGTCTTTTCACCCCCCCACTTT.

A few counts support this clonotype. The V and J genes are TRBV28 and TRBJ2-7, with TRBD2 identical over 9 bases. V was pared by 5 bases and J by 6 bases, with 11 bases of the junction left unmatched. Germline CDR1 reads MDHEN; CDR2 reads SYDVKM. The CDR3 totals 15 residues. The CDR3, as DNA: TGTGCCAGCAGTCCTCGGAGTAGCGGGAGTGGCGAGCAGTACTTC. Its protein is CASSPRSSGSGEQYF. The variable domain in full, with the rest retrieved from reference TRBV28 and TRBJ2-7, is DVKVTQSSRYLVKRTGEKVFLECVQDMDHENMFWYRQDPGLGLRLIYFSYDVKMKEKGDIPEGYSVSREKKERFSLILESASTNQTSMYLCASSPRSSGSGEQYFGPGTRLTVT.

The chain couples TRBV12-3 or TRBV12-4 to TRBJ1-1; D is possibly TRBD1 (5 bases). V dropped 5 bases and J dropped 6 bases, with 19 bases sitting between them. CDR3 size: 15 residues. CDR3 DNA sequence: TGTGCCAGCAGTGAGAATAGGGGCTCGAGGGCTGAAGCTTTCTTT. Translated, it gives CASSENRGSRAEAFF.

The chain uses TRBV24-1 and TRBJ1-1; D not certain. The CDR3 has 13 amino acids. The V gene's germline CDR1 is KGHDR and CDR2 SFDVKD. Trimming took 12 bases from V and 0 from J, leaving 13 bases between them. CDR3 loop: CAAIGLVNTEAFF. DNA for the CDR3: TGTGCCGCTATTGGACTGGTGAACACTGAAGCTTTCTTT.

The chain employs TRBV2 and TRBJ2-7, with D possibly matching TRBD2 (5 bases). V was pared by 7 bases and J by 0 bases, with 13 bases between. Germline V gene sequence: CDR1 SNHLY, CDR2 FYNNEI. This CDR3 region has 14 residues. This CDR3 reads CASITTGSSYEQYF. The CDR3 nucleotides are TGTGCCAGCATCACGACTGGGAGCTCCTACGAGCAGTACTTC.

The V call is TRBV6-1, the J call TRBJ2-7, with a weak D call TRBD1 (5 bases). The CDR3 extends over 14 amino acids. Germline V lookup: CDR1 MNHNS, CDR2 SASEGT. V lost 6 bases and J 6 bases, leaving 18 bases between the germline ends. CDR3: CASRRQSNPSEQYF. The CDR3, as DNA: TGTGCCAGCAGGAGACAGTCAAACCCCTCCGAGCAGTACTTC.

This chain links TRBV12-5 with TRBJ2-1; a possible D gene is TRBD2 (5 bases). Per the germline V gene, CDR1 is LGHNT and CDR2 is FRNRAP. V was cut by 1 base and J by 0 bases, with 13 bases left in between. CDR3 length equals 17 residues. DNA of the CDR3: TGTGCTAGTGGTTTGGAACCCCTAGCCCTCTCCTACAATGAGCAGTTCTTC. Protein sequence: CASGLEPLALSYNEQFF.